The source of this TCR beta chain is a study of OX40 agonist ivuxolimab in advanced cancers. As for the study more broadly: Ivuxolimab was a fully human IgG2 agonistic monoclonal antibody targeting the costimulatory receptor OX40 (CD134). Intravenous ivuxolimab was administered to patients every 2 weeks at six dose levels: 0.01, 0.1, 0.3, 1.5, 3 and 10 mg/kg. Of the 50 to 55 patients in dose escalation, some 20 had hepatocellular carcinoma, some 15 had melanoma, 9 had renal cell carcinoma and 9 had head and neck cancer. A male proportion of 82.7% and a mean age of approximately 55 years, ranging from roughly 23 to 80, were recorded for the dose-escalation cohort. Patients were allowed to have had prior anti-PD-1, anti-PD-L1 or anti-CTLA-4 therapy, and 30% to 40% of the dose-escalation patients had been treated with checkpoint inhibitors. The paper covers the monotherapy dose-escalation part of the phase I ivuxolimab trial, which included N of about 56 patients. Partial responses occurred in three dose-escalation patients, of whom one had hepatocellular carcinoma and two had cutaneous melanoma. The point of sequencing TCRbeta in the periphery was to test whether ivuxolimab changed TCR sequence diversity and drove clonal T-cell expansion. Overall study results and their limits: At doses from 0.1 to 3.0 mg/kg, clonal expansion was seen in both CD4+ and CD8+ blood T cells between baseline and week 6. After ivuxolimab, CD8+ T cells had more expanded clones than CD4+ T cells on average. Low levels of normalized T-cell clonal expansion were also seen in some patients who did not respond. The antigen specificity of the clonally expanded peripheral T cells was not determined. In partial responders in the 0.1-3.0 mg/kg groups, normalized peripheral clonal expansion was found to be among the lowest, especially among CD8+ T cells.

Comment on this clone: The antigen this receptor binds is unknown. No much larger clonotype is one base removed from it; base qualities were not supplied.

To sequence the TCRbeta CDR3 region, genomic DNA was isolated from the sorted cells. The immunoSEQ Assay was used to sequence the TCRbeta CDR3 regions. TCRdb's version of the immuneACCESS table is confined to in-frame rearrangements and falls short of the full clone set. An unresolved V gene accounts for under half of the shortfall where checked; the remainder is of unknown origin. This sample lists nearly 55,000 clones; 84% were detected once. The ten largest clones capture more than 1% of the sample. Patients with autoimmune disease history or receiving systemic immunosuppression were excluded from the trial. Peripheral blood for TCR sequencing was collected from all dose cohorts at baseline, on cycle 4 day 1, and on cycle 7 day 1. The samples were drawn from a first-in-human, open-label, multicenter phase I dose-escalation trial of ivuxolimab. Adults with locally advanced or metastatic melanoma, renal cell carcinoma, hepatocellular carcinoma or head and neck squamous cell carcinoma were enrolled in the trial. Before TCR sequencing, CD4+ and CD8+ T cells were separately sorted from peripheral blood.

Sequences LNHDA (CDR1) and SQIVND (CDR2) are obtained from the germline V gene (reference sequence). Deletion took 6 bases off V and 1 base off J, with a span of 15 bases between the germline ends. Including the terminal cysteine and phenylalanine, the CDR3 comprises 15 residues. Of the read, only the CDR3 DNA is kept; its 45 bases are in frame from base 1. The rearrangement combines TRBV19 with TRBJ1-1; a weak D assignment points to TRBD1 (6 bases agree). The TCR sequence derives from an adult with an advanced solid tumor such as melanoma, head and neck, liver or kidney cancer. Sequencing used CD4+ or CD8+ T cells sorted from blood, obtained in a trial of the OX40 agonist ivuxolimab. The CDR3: CASSGRQVQNTEAFF. The nucleotides are TGTGCCAGTAGCGGACGACAGGTTCAGAACACTGAAGCTTTCTTT. The variable domain in full, with residues beyond the CDR3 obtained from the reference TRBV19 and TRBJ1-1 genes, is DGGITQSPKYLFRKEGQNVTLSCEQNLNHDAMYWYRQDPGQGLRLIYYSQIVNDFQKGDIAEGYSVSREKKESFPLTVTSAQKNPTAFYLCASSGRQVQNTEAFFGQGTRLTVV.